The 29 T cell receptor beta chains below were found in one sample sequenced in a study of T cell changes during pregnancy in multiple sclerosis (dated by TCRdb to between 2017 and 2020). Library generation was performed with the immunoSEQ multiplex PCR assay. TCRdb took this table from immuneACCESS and kept in-frame rearrangements with V and J called. Such tables lack part of the clones; where checked against another copy, unresolved V genes explain under half of the gap, and the rest is unexplained. This sample gives 35,000 to 55,000 clones in total; almost 90% of them show up just once. Clones ranked in the top ten supply about 4.7% of the sample. The material was peripheral blood, obtained in the second trimester of pregnancy. These receptors originate from a female donor in good health, enrolled as a control in a pregnancy study.

This clone was detected once. The chain has TRBV30 and TRBJ1-5, with 11 nucleotides matching TRBD1. This CDR3 comprises 14 residues. Trimming removed 3 bases from V and 6 bases from J; junction bases left unmatched: 4. Germline assignment: CDR1 GTSNPN and CDR2 SVGIG (reference sequence). The CDR3 sequence is CAWRDRGLAQPQHF. As DNA, the CDR3 is TGTGCCTGGAGGGACAGGGGGCTGGCTCAGCCCCAGCATTTT.

The DNA for the CDR3 is TGTGCCAGCGCTCCGGGACTAGCGGACTACAATGAGCAGTTCTTC. Residues: CASAPGLADYNEQFF. The chain links TRBV2 to TRBJ2-1, with 11 bases lining up with TRBD2. V shed 8 bases, J shed 3 bases, and the junction held 6 bases outside the gene matches. The CDR3 runs 15 residues. Germline CDR1 SNHLY, CDR2 FYNNEI.

The chain recombines TRBV7-2 with TRBJ2-7, with 8 bases identical to TRBD2. The germline gives CDR1 SGHTA, CDR2 FQGNSA. The CDR3 runs to 14 residues. Trimming at V came to 6 bases and at J to 0 bases, leaving 4 bases not matched to a gene. CDR3: CASSNSGASYEQYF. The CDR3 DNA reads as TGTGCCAGCAGTAATAGCGGGGCCTCCTACGAGCAGTACTTC.

This chain joins TRBV10-3 and TRBJ1-2; 9 bases fit TRBD1. The CDR3 is made up of 16 amino acids. Germline V gene sequence: CDR1 ENHRY, CDR2 SYGVKD. The V gene end was trimmed by 0 bases and the J gene end by 8 bases; junction bases not matched to a gene: 10. The CDR3 spells CAISESIQDRGGGYTF. In DNA form, the CDR3 reads TGTGCCATCAGTGAGTCAATCCAGGACAGGGGTGGAGGCTACACCTTC.

This sequence joins TRBV5-1 and TRBJ2-5; maybe TRBD1 (6 bases). The length of the CDR3 is 14 residues. In germline, CDR1 is SGHRS, CDR2 YFSETQ. The V end was cut by 0 bases, the J end by 5 bases, with 11 bases between. CDR3 in amino acids: CASSLGQGQETQYF. DNA for the CDR3: TGCGCCAGCAGCTTGGGTCAGGGGCAGGAGACCCAGTACTTC.

This clone was recorded only once. The rearrangement links TRBV13 to TRBJ1-2; D is unclear. The germline V gene encodes CDR1 PRHDT and CDR2 FYEKMQ (reference sequence). V gave up 2 bases and J gave up 8 bases, with 15 bases separating them. The CDR3 consists of 14 residues. The CDR3 region has the DNA TGTGCCAGCAGCTTATTCGCGGAGGCGGGAGGCTACACCTTC. This sequence encodes CASSLFAEAGGYTF.

The chain combines TRBV11-2 with TRBJ1-1; D ambiguous. Trimming stripped 2 bases from V and 4 bases from J, with 5 bases between. Germline V CDR1 and CDR2: SGHAT, FQNNGV. This CDR3 has 12 amino acids. The CDR3 reads CASSLRVTEAFF. The CDR3 DNA follows: TGTGCCAGCAGCTTACGTGTCACTGAAGCTTTCTTT.

The V and J genes are TRBV19 and TRBJ2-3; 12 nucleotides agree with TRBD2. The CDR3 spans 17 residues. V was pared by 5 bases and J by 4 bases, with 10 bases of the junction left unmatched. Germline CDR1 and CDR2: LNHDA and SQIVND (reference sequence). The CDR3 nucleotides are TGTGCCAGTAGTCCCTGGACTAGCGGGACGCTTGCAGATACGCAGTATTTT. Its protein is CASSPWTSGTLADTQYF.

V and J are TRBV18 and TRBJ1-2; weak D call: TRBD1 (6 bases). The CDR3 has 13 amino acids. Germline CDR1 and CDR2: KGHSH and LQKENI. The V end was cut by 6 bases, the J end by 6 bases, with 14 bases between. The CDR3 loop is CASSPTGGNGYTF. CDR3 coding DNA: TGTGCCAGCTCCCCAACGGGGGGCAATGGCTACACCTTC.

The chain joins TRBV7-2 to TRBJ2-1; 14 bases are a match to TRBD2. Germline CDR1 reads SGHTA; CDR2 reads FQGNSA. Losses at the gene ends were 1 base for V and 8 bases for J; bases not matched to a gene: 4. There are 16 residues in the CDR3. Written as DNA, the CDR3 is TGTGCCAGCAGCTTAGTGACTAGCGGGGGGGCCTATGAGCAGTTCTTC. Its protein product is CASSLVTSGGAYEQFF.

This chain uses TRBV19 with TRBJ2-6, with a weak D call TRBD2 (5 bases). This CDR3 comprises 16 residues. With 6 bases removed from V and 3 bases from J, the gap between germline ends came to 15 bases. Germline V CDR1 and CDR2: LNHDA, SQIVND (reference sequence). The CDR3 bases are TGTGCCAGTAGACGGGCGGGCGGTAATGGGGCCAACGTCCTGACTTTC. This translates into CASRRAGGNGANVLTF.

The chain joins TRBV19 to TRBJ1-5, with 8 bases lining up with TRBD1. Germline lookup yields CDR1 LNHDA and CDR2 SQIVND (reference sequence). The ends lost 5 bases at V and 5 bases at J; junction bases unmatched: 14. The CDR3 extends over 17 amino acids. The CDR3 sequence: CASSLGLWTGRDQPQHF. CDR3 in DNA: TGTGCCAGTAGTTTGGGATTATGGACAGGGAGGGATCAGCCCCAGCATTTT.

The genes are TRBV7-9 and TRBJ2-3, with 9 bases matching TRBD2. From germline, CDR1 is SEHNR and CDR2 FQNEAQ (reference sequence). This CDR3 region has 15 residues. V lost 0 bases, J lost 4 bases, and 2 bases stayed unmatched. CDR3 protein: CASSLASGRADTQYF. As DNA, the CDR3 is TGTGCCAGCAGCTTAGCTAGCGGGAGAGCAGATACGCAGTATTTT.

The chain has TRBV5-1 and TRBJ1-1; D unresolved. Germline V gives CDR1 SGHRS, CDR2 YFSETQ. The CDR3 extends over 14 amino acids. Trimming took 4 bases from V and 3 from J, leaving 13 bases between them. The CDR3 nucleotides are TGCGCCAGCAGCCAATTCGGGAGTTACACTGAAGCTTTCTTT. It translates to CASSQFGSYTEAFF. Full variable domain (remainder filled in from reference TRBV5-1 and TRBJ1-1): KAGVTQTPRYLIKTRGQQVTLSCSPISGHRSVSWYQQTPGQGLQFLFEYFSETQRNKGNFPGRFSGRQFSNSRSEMNVSTLELGDSALYLCASSQFGSYTEAFFGQGTRLTVV.

A few counts support this clone. CDR3 sequence reads: CASSLNRGGSPLHF. In DNA form, the CDR3 reads TGTGCCAGCAGCTTGAATAGGGGTGGTTCACCCCTCCACTTT. The gene calls are TRBV5-8 and TRBJ1-6; D possibly corresponds to TRBD1 (5 bases). The CDR3 is 14 residues long. V lost 1 base to trimming and J lost 9 bases, with 11 bases between them. The germline V gene has CDR1 SGHTS and CDR2 YDEGEE.

The DNA for the CDR3 is TGTGCCAGCAGTGAAGGACATTTCTATGGCTACACCTTC. Encoded protein: CASSEGHFYGYTF. This chain links TRBV25-1 with TRBJ1-2; the D gene is possibly TRBD1 (5 bases). Germline lookup yields CDR1 MGHDK and CDR2 SYGVNS. The CDR3 is made up of 13 amino acids. V was trimmed by 2 bases and J by 4 bases, leaving 8 bases between them.

This clone appeared a single time. J is TRBJ2-3 and V is TRBV15; 8 bases agree with TRBD2. The junction had 7 bases not matched to a gene; V was cut back by 1 base and J by 1 base. CDR1 and CDR2 from the germline V gene are LNHNV and YYDKDF (reference sequence). The length of the CDR3 is 17 residues. The CDR3 nucleotides read TGTGCCACCAGCAGAGGCGCCGGGGGGGCGGGCACAGATACGCAGTATTTT. The encoded protein is CATSRGAGGAGTDTQYF.

This sequence joins TRBV6-5 and TRBJ1-1; D uncertain. This CDR3 is 13 amino acids long. V was shortened by 5 bases and J by 1 base, with 8 bases between the two germline ends. Germline V gives CDR1 MNHEY, CDR2 SVGAGI. Here the CDR3 reads CASSGLENTEAFF. CDR3 nucleotide sequence: TGTGCCAGCAGTGGGCTCGAGAACACTGAAGCTTTCTTT.

The CDR3 DNA reads TGTGCCAGCAGCTTATCTCTGAGCGGGAGAATTAGTTCCTACAATGAGCAGTTCTTC. It is translated as CASSLSLSGRISSYNEQFF. The J gene is TRBJ2-1, the V gene TRBV7-9; TRBD2 matches at 8 bases. The CDR3 has 19 residues. With V trimmed by 2 bases and J by 1 base, 13 bases remained unmatched. Germline V gives CDR1 SEHNR, CDR2 FQNEAQ (reference sequence).

The chain recombines TRBV19 with TRBJ1-2; 7 nucleotides agree with TRBD1. Germline lookup yields CDR1 LNHDA and CDR2 SQIVND (reference sequence). The CDR3 consists of 13 residues. With 9 bases clipped from V and 5 bases from J, the junction kept 9 bases outside the gene matches. The CDR3 region has the DNA TGTGCCAGCACCCCCGGGACAGATTATGGCTACACCTTC. It encodes CASTPGTDYGYTF.

In its sample, this clone was seen a few times. V usage is TRBV9 and J usage is TRBJ1-1, with a weak D call TRBD1 (5 bases). The CDR3 loop spans 15 amino acids. From germline, CDR1 is SGDLS and CDR2 YYNGEE. Trimming removed 2 bases from V and 0 bases from J, with 11 bases in between. The DNA of the CDR3 is TGTGCCAGCAGCGTGACAGCTGTAATGAACACTGAAGCTTTCTTT. Residues: CASSVTAVMNTEAFF. Based on the CDR3 plus reference TRBV9 and TRBJ1-1, the full variable domain is DSGVTQTPKHLITATGQRVTLRCSPRSGDLSVYWYQQSLDQGLQFLIQYYNGEERAKGNILERFSAQQFPDLHSELNLSSLELGDSALYFCASSVTAVMNTEAFFGQGTRLTVV.

J is TRBJ2-5 and V is TRBV15; the match to TRBD1 covers 8 bases. From germline, CDR1 is LNHNV and CDR2 YYDKDF (reference sequence). Trimming cost V 4 bases and J 6 bases; bases outside gene matches: 4. This CDR3 contains 13 residues. For the CDR3, the DNA is TGTGCCACCAGCACCACAGGGGGACAGACCCAGTACTTC. This translates into CATSTTGGQTQYF.

J is TRBJ1-3 and V is TRBV6-1; TRBD1 matches at 7 bases. The V gene's germline CDR1 is MNHNS and CDR2 SASEGT. The CDR3 runs 15 residues. V dropped 0 bases and J dropped 4; count of bases not matched to a gene: 3. Here the CDR3 DNA reads TGTGCCAGCAGTGAAGCGGGGACAGCGGGAAACACCATATATTTT. Amino acids: CASSEAGTAGNTIYF.

V and J are TRBV11-2 and TRBJ2-3; D is ambiguous. The CDR3 consists of 12 residues. Trimming cost V 5 bases and J 5 bases, with 8 bases left between them. The germline CDR1 and CDR2 sequences are SGHAT and FQNNGV. The CDR3 coding sequence is TGTGCCAGCAGCCGGGTTTTAGATACGCAGTATTTT. Amino acids: CASSRVLDTQYF.

This chain connects TRBV27 to TRBJ2-4, with 7 bases matching TRBD2. The CDR3 loop spans 17 amino acids. Germline lookup yields CDR1 MNHEY and CDR2 SMNVEV (reference sequence). V lost 3 bases and J lost 4; bases outside the gene matches: 12. The CDR3 DNA reads TGTGCCAGCAGTTTGACTCCTTTCGCTAGCGGTAAAAACATTCAGTACTTC. It translates to CASSLTPFASGKNIQYF.

This clone was observed once. This chain uses TRBV7-2 with TRBJ2-7, with 7 bases matching TRBD2. The CDR3 extends over 14 amino acids. Germline trimming cut 1 base from V and 9 bases from J; bases unmatched to any gene: 9. CDR1 is SGHTA and CDR2 is FQGNSA in the germline V gene. The CDR3 DNA follows: TGTGCCAGCAGCTTAGAAATTAGCGGGTTGGGGCAGTACTTC. Protein sequence: CASSLEISGLGQYF.

J is TRBJ1-2 and V is TRBV27, with D uncertain. Germline V gene data show CDR1 as MNHEY and CDR2 as SMNVEV (reference sequence). Trimming cost V 0 bases and J 8 bases, with 16 bases left between them. There are 15 residues in the CDR3. The CDR3 is CASSLSINAALGYTF. As DNA, the CDR3 is TGTGCCAGCAGTTTATCTATCAATGCGGCCCTGGGCTACACCTTC.

V gene TRBV18 combines with J gene TRBJ1-2, with D possibly TRBD1 on 5 matching bases. V gave up 3 bases and J gave up 3 bases, with 8 bases separating them. The CDR3 has 13 residues. Per the germline V gene, CDR1 is KGHSH and CDR2 is LQKENI. The chain's CDR3 is CASSPEGDYGYTF. The CDR3 DNA reads as TGTGCCAGCTCACCGGAAGGGGACTATGGCTACACCTTC.

V usage is TRBV6-6 and J usage is TRBJ1-2; unclear D gene. The CDR3 is made up of 15 amino acids. Germline assignment: CDR1 MNHNY and CDR2 SVGAGI (reference sequence). V dropped 8 bases and J dropped 2 bases, with 18 bases sitting between them. The CDR3 sequence: CASLRGKPINYGYTF. In nucleotides, the CDR3 is TGTGCCAGCCTACGAGGGAAGCCTATAAACTATGGCTACACCTTC.